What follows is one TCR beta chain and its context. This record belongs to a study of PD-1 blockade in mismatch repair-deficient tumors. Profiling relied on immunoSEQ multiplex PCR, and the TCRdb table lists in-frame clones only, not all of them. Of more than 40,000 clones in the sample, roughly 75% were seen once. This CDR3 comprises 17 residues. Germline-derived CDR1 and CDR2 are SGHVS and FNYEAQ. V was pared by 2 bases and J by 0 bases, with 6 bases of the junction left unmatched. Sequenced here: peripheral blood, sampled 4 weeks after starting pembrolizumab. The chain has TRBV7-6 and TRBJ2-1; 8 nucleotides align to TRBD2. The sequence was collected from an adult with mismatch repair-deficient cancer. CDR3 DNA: TGTGCCAGCAGCTTACGGCGGGAGGCCAGCTCCTACAATGAGCAGTTCTTC. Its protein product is CASSLRREASSYNEQFF.